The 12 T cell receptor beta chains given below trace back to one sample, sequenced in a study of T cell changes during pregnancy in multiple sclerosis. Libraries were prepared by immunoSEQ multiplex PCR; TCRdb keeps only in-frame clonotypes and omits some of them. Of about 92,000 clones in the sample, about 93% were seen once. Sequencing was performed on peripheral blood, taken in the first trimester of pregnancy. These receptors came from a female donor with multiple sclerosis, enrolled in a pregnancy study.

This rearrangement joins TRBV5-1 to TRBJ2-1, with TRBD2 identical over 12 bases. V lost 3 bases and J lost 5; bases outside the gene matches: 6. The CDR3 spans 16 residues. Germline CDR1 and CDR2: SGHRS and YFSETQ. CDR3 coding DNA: TGCGCCAGCAGCTCGGTTGGACTAGCGGGGAACAATGAGCAGTTCTTC. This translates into CASSSVGLAGNNEQFF.

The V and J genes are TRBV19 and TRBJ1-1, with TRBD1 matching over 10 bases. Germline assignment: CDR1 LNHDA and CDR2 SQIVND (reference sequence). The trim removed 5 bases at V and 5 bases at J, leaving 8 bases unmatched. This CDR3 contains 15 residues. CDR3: CASSVTGTGATEAFF. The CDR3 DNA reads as TGTGCCAGTAGTGTGACCGGGACAGGGGCGACTGAAGCTTTCTTT.

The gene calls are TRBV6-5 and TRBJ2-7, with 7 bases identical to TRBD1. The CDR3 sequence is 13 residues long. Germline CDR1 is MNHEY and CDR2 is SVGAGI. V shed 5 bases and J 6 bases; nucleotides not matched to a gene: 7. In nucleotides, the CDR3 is TGTGCCAGCAGTGACAGGGTCGGCTCCGAGCAGTACTTC. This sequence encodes CASSDRVGSEQYF.

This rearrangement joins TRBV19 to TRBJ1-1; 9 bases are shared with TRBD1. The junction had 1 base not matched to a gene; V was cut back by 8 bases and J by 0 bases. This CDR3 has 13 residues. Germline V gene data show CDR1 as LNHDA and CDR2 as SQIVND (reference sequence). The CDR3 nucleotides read TGTGCCAGTGGGACAGGGATGAACACTGAAGCTTTCTTT. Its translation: CASGTGMNTEAFF.

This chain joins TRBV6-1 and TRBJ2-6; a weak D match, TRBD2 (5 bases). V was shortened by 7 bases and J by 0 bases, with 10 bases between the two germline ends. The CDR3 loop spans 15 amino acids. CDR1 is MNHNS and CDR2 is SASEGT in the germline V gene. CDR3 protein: CASTGESSGANVLTF. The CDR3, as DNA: TGTGCCAGCACCGGGGAGAGCTCTGGGGCCAACGTCCTGACTTTC.

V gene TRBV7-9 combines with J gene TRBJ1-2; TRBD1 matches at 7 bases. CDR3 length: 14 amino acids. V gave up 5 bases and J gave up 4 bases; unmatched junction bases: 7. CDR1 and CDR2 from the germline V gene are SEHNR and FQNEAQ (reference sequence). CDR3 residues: CASSRQGNSYGYTF. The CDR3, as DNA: TGTGCCAGCAGCCGACAGGGTAACTCCTATGGCTACACCTTC.

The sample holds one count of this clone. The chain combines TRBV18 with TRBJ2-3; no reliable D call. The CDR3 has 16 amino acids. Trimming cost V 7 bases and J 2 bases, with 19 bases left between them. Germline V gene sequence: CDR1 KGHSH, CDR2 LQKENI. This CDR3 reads CASFRLPQQNTDTQYF. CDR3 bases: TGTGCCAGCTTCCGACTGCCTCAACAAAACACAGATACGCAGTATTTT.

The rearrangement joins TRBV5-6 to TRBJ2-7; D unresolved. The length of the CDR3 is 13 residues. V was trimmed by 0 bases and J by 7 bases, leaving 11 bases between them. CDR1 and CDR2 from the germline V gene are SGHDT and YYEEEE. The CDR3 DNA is TGTGCCAGCAGCTTGGTCCCATTTGAGGAGCAGTACTTC. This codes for CASSLVPFEEQYF.

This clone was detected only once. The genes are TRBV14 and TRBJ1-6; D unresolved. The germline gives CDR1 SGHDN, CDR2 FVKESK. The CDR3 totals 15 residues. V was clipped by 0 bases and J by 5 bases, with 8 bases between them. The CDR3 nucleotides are TGTGCCAGCAGCCAAGATCTCAGTGATAATTCACCCCTCCACTTT. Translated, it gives CASSQDLSDNSPLHF.

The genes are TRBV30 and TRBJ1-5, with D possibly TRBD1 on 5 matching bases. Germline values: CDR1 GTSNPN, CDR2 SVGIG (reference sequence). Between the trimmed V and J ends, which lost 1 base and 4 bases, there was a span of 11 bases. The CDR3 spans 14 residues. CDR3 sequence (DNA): TGTGCCTGGAGTGGTCTGGGGGGGAATCAGCCCCAGCATTTT. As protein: CAWSGLGGNQPQHF.

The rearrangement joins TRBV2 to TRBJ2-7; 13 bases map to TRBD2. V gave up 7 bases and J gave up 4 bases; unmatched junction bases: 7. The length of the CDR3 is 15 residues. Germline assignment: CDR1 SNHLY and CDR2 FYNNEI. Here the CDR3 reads CASTEPTSGGYEQYF. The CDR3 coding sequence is TGTGCCAGCACTGAGCCGACTAGCGGGGGGTACGAGCAGTACTTC.

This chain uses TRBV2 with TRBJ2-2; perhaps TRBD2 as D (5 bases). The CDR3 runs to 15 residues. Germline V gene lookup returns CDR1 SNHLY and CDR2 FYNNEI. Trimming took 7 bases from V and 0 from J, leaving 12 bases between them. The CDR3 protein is CASKGQEANTGELFF. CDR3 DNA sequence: TGTGCCAGCAAAGGGCAGGAGGCGAACACCGGGGAGCTGTTTTTT.